This T cell receptor beta chain was found in a study of blood T cell repertoires in COVID-19. Profiled with immunoSEQ multiplex PCR; TCRdb holds only in-frame clones, not every one. The repertoire holds a few hundred thousand clones, around 89% seen once, with 6.9% in the top ten. The sample comprised peripheral blood. This sequence originates from a woman in her twenties or thirties who had recovered from COVID-19.

This CDR3 is CASSQVGESSGNTIYF. Here the CDR3 DNA reads TGTGCCAGCAGCCAAGTCGGGGAAAGCTCTGGAAACACCATATATTTT. V usage is TRBV4-2 and J usage is TRBJ1-3; no clear D gene. CDR1 is LGHNA, CDR2 YNFKEQ, per germline. The CDR3 length is 16 residues. V gave up 1 base and J gave up 0 bases, with 10 bases separating them.